This entry describes one TCR beta chain. Antigen unknown. This entry comes from a study of cytomegalovirus exposure and HLA in healthy donors. Across the whole study: When 350 to 400 donors were genotyped, roughly 78% of them were found to fall in the Caucasian-associated ancestry cluster. Study outcomes and limitations: Most subjects had HLA-A and HLA-B alleles reportedly predicted accurately by TCR beta sequences. Among immune exposure information, only CMV serostatus was available. Sequencing probably produced one cluster of sequence variants that were highly shared.

The PCR used 60 Vbeta and 13 Jbeta primers. Clones were read by immunoSEQ multiplex PCR, and TCRdb kept only the in-frame ones, dropping some. In the table there are about 120,000 clones, 65% to 80% of which are singletons. The CDR3 has 16 residues. Per the germline V gene, CDR1 is SGHDN and CDR2 is FVKESK. The V gene end was trimmed by 3 bases and the J gene end by 0 bases; junction bases not matched to a gene: 5. Sequencing was done on a sample of PBMCs. The origin of this receptor is a female donor in good health and CMV-seronegative. The chain joins TRBV14 to TRBJ1-3; 7 bases align to TRBD1. CDR3 sequence: CASSHVGQISGNTIYF. DNA of the CDR3: TGTGCCAGCAGCCACGTGGGACAGATCTCTGGAAACACCATATATTTT.